The 24 T cell receptor beta chains in this list originate from one sample, sequenced in a study of blood T cells in healthy people across ages. Together with a sample-barcoded 5' primer, a J-beta primer mix was included in a second PCR lasting roughly 6 to 12 cycles. TCRdb reprocessed the 5' RACE reads via MiXCR and lists one record per CDR3 protein. This table holds just under 900,000 distinct CDR3 sequences, more than 25% found once. Input material: blood. The receptors here all came from a woman over 75 in good health.

The chain combines TRBV7-2 with TRBJ2-5; 11 bases match TRBD2. Germline CDR1 SGHTA, CDR2 FQGNSA. J lost 4 bases, V lost 5 bases, and 6 bases had no gene match. The CDR3 extends over 15 amino acids. DNA of the CDR3: TGTGCCAGCAGCAGGACTAGCGGGTCCTTAGAGACCCAGTACTTC. This codes for CASSRTSGSLETQYF.

Note on this clonotype: This may arise from a read error, as a much more abundant clone is one base away. The chain uses TRBV7-2 and TRBJ1-2; tentatively, D is TRBD1 (6 bases). The germline gives CDR1 SGHTA, CDR2 FQGNSA. Trimming removed 5 bases at V and 2 bases at J, with 9 bases between. This CDR3 comprises 13 residues. The CDR3 sequence is CTSSVQGNYGYTF. CDR3 bases: TGTACCAGCAGCGTTCAGGGGAACTATGGCTACACCTTC.

The chain is built from TRBV6-5 and TRBJ2-3; possibly TRBD1 for D (5 bases). Per the germline V gene, CDR1 is MNHEY and CDR2 is SVGAGI. This CDR3 region has 16 residues. V was shortened by 5 bases and J by 0 bases, with 15 bases between the two germline ends. CDR3 in amino acids: CASSRATDSSTDTQYF. The CDR3, as DNA: TGTGCCAGCAGTCGTGCCACAGACAGTAGCACAGATACGCAGTATTTT.

This clonotype was detected ten times or more. The V gene is TRBV6-6, the J gene TRBJ2-7; no reliable D call. CDR3 length: 15 amino acids. With 5 bases removed from V and 6 bases from J, the gap between germline ends came to 20 bases. Per germline, CDR1 MNHNY and CDR2 SVGAGI (reference sequence). Here the CDR3 DNA reads TGTGCCAGCAGTAGAGTGACATCCACAATAACCGAGCAGTACTTC. Translation: CASSRVTSTITEQYF.

This clonotype came up many times. This chain connects TRBV5-1 to TRBJ2-1, with D perhaps matching TRBD2 (7 bases). The length of the CDR3 is 16 residues. The germline V and J ends were trimmed by 6 bases and 4 bases, with 20 bases remaining between them. Germline assignment: CDR1 SGHRS and CDR2 YFSETQ. CDR3: CASTSGGGLSYNEQFF. Written as DNA, the CDR3 is TGCGCCAGCACATCAGGAGGGGGACTATCTTACAATGAGCAGTTCTTC.

A single count supports this clonotype. J is TRBJ2-4 and V is TRBV11-2; D ambiguous. The DNA end is a closer match to TRBJ2-7, so the J assignment may be wrong. Germline values: CDR1 SGHAT, CDR2 FQNNGV. The CDR3 length is 13 residues. The CDR3 loop is CASSLEAKYEQYF. CDR3 DNA: TGTGCCAGCAGCTTAGAGGCAAAATACGAGCAGTACTTC.

A note on this clonotype: This clone may be a read error of a much larger clone one base away. The V call is TRBV6-1, the J call TRBJ2-3; 9 bases are shared with TRBD1. This CDR3 has 15 residues. Germline lookup yields CDR1 MNHNS and CDR2 SASEGT. The chain's CDR3 is CATTKTGGDTNTRYF. In DNA, the CDR3 is TGTGCCACAACGAAGACAGGGGGTGATACGAATACGCGGTATTTT.

The chain is built from TRBV7-2 and TRBJ2-3, with TRBD2 identical over 10 bases. The CDR3 extends over 14 amino acids. V trimming: 6 bases; J trimming: 8 bases; junction bases outside the gene matches: 8. CDR1 and CDR2 from the germline V gene are SGHTA and FQGNSA. CDR3 in DNA: TGTGCCAGCAGAACTAGCGGGGAGACGGCTACGCAGTATTTT. It is translated as CASRTSGETATQYF.

The chain has TRBV20-1 and TRBJ2-3; perhaps TRBD1 as D (5 bases). Germline CDR1 reads DFQATT; CDR2 reads SNEGSKA (reference sequence). The V end was cut by 3 bases, the J end by 6 bases, with 19 bases between. The CDR3 is 15 amino acids. Written as DNA, the CDR3 is TGCAGTGCTAGTCCCAGGGAATGGGCTAGGGATACGCAGTATTTT. Translation: CSASPREWARDTQYF.

In regard to this clonotype: This clone may be a read error of a much larger clone one base away. The rearrangement joins TRBV20-1 to TRBJ2-5; D might be TRBD2 (6 bases). The CDR3 is 13 amino acids. CDR1 DFQATT and CDR2 SNEGSKA come from the germline V gene (reference sequence). The CDR3 DNA sequence: TGCAGTGCCTCTCGGGGGACCCAAGAGGCCCAGTACTTC. This codes for CSASRGTQEAQYF.

The chain links TRBV29-1 to TRBJ2-7; 7 nucleotides agree with TRBD2. Germline CDR1 SQVTM, CDR2 ANQGSEA. There are 12 residues in the CDR3. The trim removed 1 base at V and 5 bases at J, leaving 2 bases unmatched. Here the CDR3 DNA reads TGCAGCGTTGAAGGAGGGAGGGACGAGCAGTACTTC. It translates to CSVEGGRDEQYF.

Points on this clonotype: This may arise from a read error, as a much more abundant clone is one base away. The chain is built from TRBV6-2 or TRBV6-3 and TRBJ1-2; D is unclear. In germline, CDR1 is MNHEY, CDR2 SVGEGT. CDR3 length: 12 residues. V dropped 8 bases and J dropped 3 bases, with 10 bases sitting between them. CDR3 residues: CASRTYYYGYTF. In DNA, the CDR3 is TGTGCCAGCCGAACCTATTACTATGGCTACACCTTC.

The V gene is TRBV11-2, the J gene TRBJ2-5; D may be TRBD2 (7 bases). CDR1 SGHAT and CDR2 FQNNGV come from the germline V gene. V was pared by 3 bases and J by 11 bases, with 16 bases between. CDR3 length equals 13 residues. The DNA of the CDR3 is TGTGCCAGCAGCTTTAGGGGGGGGCGGGAGCAGTACTTC. This codes for CASSFRGGREQYF.

The chain combines TRBV2 with TRBJ2-3; D unresolved. The germline V gene has CDR1 SNHLY and CDR2 FYNNEI. This CDR3 is built from 14 residues. The V end lost 0 bases, the J end lost 1 base, and 5 bases lay between the germline ends. This CDR3 reads CASSEALGTDTQYF. The CDR3 bases are TGTGCCAGCAGTGAAGCTTTGGGCACAGATACGCAGTATTTT.

This clonotype was counted a few times. This chain uses TRBV6-5 with TRBJ2-5; 9 nucleotides match TRBD1. After removal of 4 bases from V and 11 bases from J, the junction contained 23 bases not matched to a gene. The length of the CDR3 is 18 residues. Germline CDR1 MNHEY, CDR2 SVGAGI. The CDR3 nucleotides read TGTGCCAGCAGTTTCCGTTCCCCGGGACAGGGAATCTACAATGAGCAGTACTTC. It specifies CASSFRSPGQGIYNEQYF.

J is TRBJ2-5 and V is TRBV7-9; 9 bases fit TRBD2. The CDR3 sequence is 15 residues long. Trimming at V came to 5 bases and at J to 1 base, leaving 5 bases not matched to a gene. Germline V gene data show CDR1 as SEHNR and CDR2 as FQNEAQ (reference sequence). This CDR3 reads CASSTTGLAQETQYF. Written as DNA, the CDR3 is TGTGCCAGCAGCACTACGGGACTAGCCCAAGAGACCCAGTACTTC.

A few counts support this clonotype. This sequence joins TRBV20-1 and TRBJ1-6; 7 bases line up with TRBD1. This CDR3 has 13 residues. In germline, CDR1 is DFQATT, CDR2 SNEGSKA (reference sequence). V lost 3 bases to trimming and J lost 10 bases; unmatched junction nucleotides: 6. This CDR3 reads CSASEGGASPLHF. The CDR3 DNA reads as TGCAGTGCTAGTGAAGGGGGCGCCTCACCCCTCCACTTT.

J is TRBJ2-3 and V is TRBV20-1; TRBD2 agrees at 9 bases. This CDR3 is built from 15 residues. Losses at the gene ends were 3 bases for V and 6 bases for J; bases not matched to a gene: 10. Germline values: CDR1 DFQATT, CDR2 SNEGSKA (reference sequence). This chain's CDR3 is CSASLLWREGDTQYF. The DNA of the CDR3 is TGCAGTGCTAGCCTCCTCTGGCGGGAGGGGGATACGCAGTATTTT.

This clonotype was detected many times. The chain employs TRBV7-2 and TRBJ2-3, with D hard to call. Germline CDR1 is SGHTA and CDR2 is FQGNSA. The V end lost 4 bases, the J end lost 5 bases, and 10 bases lay between the germline ends. The CDR3 spans 13 residues. CDR3 nucleotide sequence: TGTGCCAGCAGCTCAGCTTACGGAGATACGCAGTATTTT. Protein sequence: CASSSAYGDTQYF.

The chain joins TRBV20-1 to TRBJ1-2; D unclear. Germline loops: CDR1 DFQATT, CDR2 SNEGSKA (reference sequence). The CDR3 has 13 residues. V lost 1 base and J 8 bases, leaving 14 bases between the germline ends. DNA for the CDR3: TGCAGTGCTAGAGCCCCGCCTACGTCCGGCTACACCTTC. The encoded protein is CSARAPPTSGYTF.

There are many counts of this clonotype. The chain has TRBV5-1 and TRBJ2-3; 9 nucleotides agree with TRBD1. CDR3 size: 16 residues. V gave up 0 bases and J gave up 3 bases; unmatched junction bases: 5. CDR1 is SGHRS and CDR2 is YFSETQ in the germline V gene. The CDR3 spells CASSLDRGLSTDTQYF. Written as DNA, the CDR3 is TGCGCCAGCAGCTTGGACAGGGGGCTAAGTACAGATACGCAGTATTTT.

The chain links TRBV25-1 to TRBJ2-1; D gene ambiguous. Trimming pared 4 bases from V and 0 bases from J, leaving 13 bases between. This CDR3 contains 16 residues. Germline lookup yields CDR1 MGHDK and CDR2 SYGVNS. The chain's CDR3 is CASSGRGFSSYNEQFF. Here the CDR3 DNA reads TGTGCCAGCAGTGGCAGAGGTTTTAGCTCCTACAATGAGCAGTTCTTC. The full variable domain, its missing parts supplied by reference TRBV25-1 and TRBJ2-1, is EADIYQTPRYLVIGTGKKITLECSQTMGHDKMYWYQQDPGMELHLIHYSYGVNSTEKGDLSSESTVSRIRTEHFPLTLESARPSHTSQYLCASSGRGFSSYNEQFFGPGTRLTVL.

This clonotype came up many times. The chain carries TRBV2 and TRBJ2-7; TRBD1 might be the D (6 bases). The CDR3 extends over 15 amino acids. CDR1 is SNHLY and CDR2 is FYNNEI in the germline V gene. Trimming shortened V by 4 bases and J by 3 bases, and 16 bases separated the two germline ends. CDR3 sequence: CASSGTVLLFYEQYF. CDR3 nucleotides: TGTGCCAGCAGTGGGACAGTCCTCTTATTCTACGAGCAGTACTTC.

This clonotype was recorded at least ten times. V usage is TRBV20-1 and J usage is TRBJ1-2, with a tentative D call TRBD1 (5 bases). V lost 6 bases and J 6 bases, leaving 11 bases between the germline ends. Per the germline V gene, CDR1 is DFQATT and CDR2 is SNEGSKA (reference sequence). The CDR3 runs to 11 residues. The CDR3 sequence is CSAPDSHGYTF. In DNA form, the CDR3 reads TGCAGTGCCCCCGACAGTCATGGCTACACCTTC.